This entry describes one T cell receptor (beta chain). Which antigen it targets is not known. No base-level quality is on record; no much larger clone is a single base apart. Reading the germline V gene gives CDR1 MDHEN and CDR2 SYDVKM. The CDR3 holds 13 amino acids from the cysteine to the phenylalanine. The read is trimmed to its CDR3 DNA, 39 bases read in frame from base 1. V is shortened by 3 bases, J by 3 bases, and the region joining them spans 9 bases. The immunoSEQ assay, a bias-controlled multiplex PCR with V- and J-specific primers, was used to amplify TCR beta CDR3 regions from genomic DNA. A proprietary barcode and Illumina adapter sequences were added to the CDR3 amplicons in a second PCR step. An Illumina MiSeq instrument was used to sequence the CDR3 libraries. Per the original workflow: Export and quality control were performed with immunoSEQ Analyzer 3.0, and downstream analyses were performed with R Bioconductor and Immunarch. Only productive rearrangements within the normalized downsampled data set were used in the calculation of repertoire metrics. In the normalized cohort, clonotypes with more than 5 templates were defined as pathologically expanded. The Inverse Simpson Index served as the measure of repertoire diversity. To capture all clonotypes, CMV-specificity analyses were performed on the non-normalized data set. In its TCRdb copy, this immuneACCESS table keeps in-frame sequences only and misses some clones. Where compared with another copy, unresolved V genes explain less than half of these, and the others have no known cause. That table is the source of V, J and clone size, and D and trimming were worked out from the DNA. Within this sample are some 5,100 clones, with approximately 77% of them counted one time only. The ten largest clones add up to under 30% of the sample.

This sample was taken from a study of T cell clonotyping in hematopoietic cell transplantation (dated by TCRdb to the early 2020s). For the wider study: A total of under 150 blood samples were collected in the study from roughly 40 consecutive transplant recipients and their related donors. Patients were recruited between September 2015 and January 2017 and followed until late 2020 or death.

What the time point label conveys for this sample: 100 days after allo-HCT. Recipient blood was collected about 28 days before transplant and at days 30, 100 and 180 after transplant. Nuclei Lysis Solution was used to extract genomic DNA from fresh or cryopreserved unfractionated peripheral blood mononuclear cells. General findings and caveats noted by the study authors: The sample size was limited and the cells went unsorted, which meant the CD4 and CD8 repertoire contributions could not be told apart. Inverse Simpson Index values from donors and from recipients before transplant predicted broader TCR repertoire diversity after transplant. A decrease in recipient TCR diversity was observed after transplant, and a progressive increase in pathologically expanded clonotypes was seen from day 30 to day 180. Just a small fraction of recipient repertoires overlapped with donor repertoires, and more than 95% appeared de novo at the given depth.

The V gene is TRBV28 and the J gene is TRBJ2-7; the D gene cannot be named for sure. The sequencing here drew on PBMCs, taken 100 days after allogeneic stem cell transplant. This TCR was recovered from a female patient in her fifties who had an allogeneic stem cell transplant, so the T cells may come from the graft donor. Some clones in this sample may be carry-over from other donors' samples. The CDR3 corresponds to CASSFGSVYEQYF. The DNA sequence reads TGTGCCAGCAGTTTTGGCAGTGTCTACGAGCAGTACTTC.